This TCR beta chain was observed in a study of cytomegalovirus exposure and HLA in healthy donors. Regarding the study as a whole: The dataset shows that most TCR sequences were rare, while some public TCRs occurred in many donors.

Data came from immunoSEQ multiplex PCR; TCRdb stores just in-frame clones and leaves some out. The data show 220,000 or so clones, approximately 83% seen once. Points on this clone: Antigen specificity is unknown.

Sequences were obtained from PBMCs. The clonotype originates from a woman aged 30 to 39 in good health and CMV-seropositive.

CDR3 sequence reads: CASSSEPLYVAEAFF. The CDR3 DNA reads as TGCGCCAGCAGCTCAGAACCCTTGTATGTAGCTGAAGCTTTCTTT. The chain joins TRBV5-1 to TRBJ1-1, with no clear D. The CDR3 runs 15 residues. Trimming left V 3 bases short and J 6 bases short, with 18 bases between. From germline, CDR1 is SGHRS and CDR2 YFSETQ. Using reference TRBV5-1 and TRBJ1-1 for the parts outside the CDR3, the full variable domain is KAGVTQTPRYLIKTRGQQVTLSCSPISGHRSVSWYQQTPGQGLQFLFEYFSETQRNKGNFPGRFSGRQFSNSRSEMNVSTLELGDSALYLCASSSEPLYVAEAFFGQGTRLTVV.